Sequencing of this T cell receptor beta chain was carried out in a study of blood T cell repertoires in COVID-19. Study in general: Some COVID-19 samples were acute and others convalescent; all came from the United States, Italy and Spain. PBMCs, B-cell-depleted T cells, or T cells were the source of the cDNA or gDNA that made up the material.

V lost 4 bases and J 1 base, leaving 4 bases between the germline ends. The CDR3 totals 12 residues. Germline-derived CDR1 and CDR2 are SNHLY and FYNNEI. The authors' processing: Researchers report that nucleated cell counts were estimated from reference gene primer amplification. Clones were read by immunoSEQ multiplex PCR, and TCRdb kept only the in-frame ones, dropping some. V, J and clone size are taken as reported in that table, and D and trimming were inferred from the DNA itself. The table has 310,000 or so clones, roughly 90% seen once; the top ten hold 6.4%. The chain joins TRBV2 to TRBJ1-1, with D unclear. The sequenced sample consisted of peripheral blood. This TCR was recovered from a young man who had recovered from COVID-19. The CDR3 loop reads CASSGRNTEAFF. The CDR3 DNA is TGTGCCAGCAGTGGGAGGAACACTGAAGCTTTCTTT.